The 21 T cell receptor beta chains given below trace back to one sample, sequenced in a study of early T cells in non-severe SARS-CoV-2 infection. MiXCR was run by TCRdb on the 5' RACE reads, yielding one entry per CDR3 protein. The profile shows tens of thousands of distinct CDR3 sequences, 4.5% to 6% of them singletons. The sequenced material came from whole blood. The receptor set was obtained from an adult who was a healthcare worker with PCR-confirmed SARS-CoV-2 infection or an uninfected control (not recorded which).

This clonotype showed up just a few times. The chain recombines TRBV20-1 with TRBJ2-3; 8 nucleotides line up with TRBD1. CDR1 is DFQATT, CDR2 SNEGSKA, per germline (reference sequence). The CDR3 is made up of 14 amino acids. V trimming: 7 bases; J trimming: 0 bases; junction bases outside the gene matches: 6. Here the CDR3 reads CSVTTGASTDTQYF. Here the CDR3 DNA reads TGCAGTGTTACGACAGGGGCCAGCACAGATACGCAGTATTTT.

This clonotype was counted between two and nine times. The gene calls are TRBV7-9 and TRBJ2-1, with TRBD1 matching over 8 bases. Germline values: CDR1 SEHNR, CDR2 FQNEAQ (reference sequence). The V gene end was trimmed by 6 bases and the J gene end by 10 bases; junction bases not matched to a gene: 17. This CDR3 has 16 amino acids. The CDR3 protein is CASRPKEGDRRVEQFF. DNA of the CDR3: TGTGCCAGCAGGCCGAAAGAGGGGGACAGGCGTGTGGAGCAGTTCTTC. Full variable domain (outside the CDR3, taken from reference TRBV7-9 and TRBJ2-1): DTGVSQNPRHKITKRGQNVTFRCDPISEHNRLYWYRQTLGQGPEFLTYFQNEAQLEKSRLLSDRFSAERPKGSFSTLEIQRTEQGDSAMYLCASRPKEGDRRVEQFFGPGTRLTVL.

This clonotype was picked up many times. The chain joins TRBV5-1 to TRBJ2-7; TRBD2 agrees at 13 bases. The V gene end was trimmed by 3 bases and the J gene end by 6 bases; junction bases not matched to a gene: 9. Germline CDR1 reads SGHRS; CDR2 reads YFSETQ. The CDR3 length is 16 residues. CDR3 nucleotides: TGCGCCAGCAGCTGGTCCGGGACTAGCGGGACCGGCGAGCAGTACTTC. It translates to CASSWSGTSGTGEQYF.

This chain joins TRBV19 and TRBJ2-1; D is unresolved. Germline V gene sequence: CDR1 LNHDA, CDR2 SQIVND (reference sequence). This CDR3 spans 14 amino acids. Trimming stripped 3 bases from V and 4 bases from J, with 10 bases between. The CDR3 loop reads CASSIEVGYNEQFF. The CDR3 DNA follows: TGTGCCAGTAGTATTGAGGTGGGGTACAATGAGCAGTTCTTC. Drawing the rest from reference TRBV19 and TRBJ2-1, the complete variable domain is DGGITQSPKYLFRKEGQNVTLSCEQNLNHDAMYWYRQDPGQGLRLIYYSQIVNDFQKGDIAEGYSVSREKKESFPLTVTSAQKNPTAFYLCASSIEVGYNEQFFGPGTRLTVL.

The chain is built from TRBV14 and TRBJ2-1; D unresolved. The V and J ends lost 4 bases and 8 bases respectively, with 18 bases between them. Germline V CDR1 and CDR2: SGHDN, FVKESK. The CDR3 runs 15 residues. The CDR3 bases are TGTGCCAGCAGCCCCCCGGCCTTAGACATCCATGAGCAGTTCTTC. It yields the protein CASSPPALDIHEQFF.

This clonotype was observed a few times. The genes are TRBV20-1 and TRBJ2-1, with unresolved D. V was pared by 5 bases and J by 5 bases, with 10 bases between. Germline CDR1 and CDR2: DFQATT and SNEGSKA (reference sequence). CDR3 length: 12 residues. The CDR3 loop is CSAVDPNNEQFF. DNA for the CDR3: TGCAGTGCTGTGGACCCGAACAATGAGCAGTTCTTC.

This clonotype turned up a few times. The chain couples TRBV19 to TRBJ2-1, with D possibly matching TRBD2 (6 bases). Trimming shortened V by 4 bases and J by 0 bases, and 13 bases separated the two germline ends. The CDR3 is 16 residues long. Germline V gene sequence: CDR1 LNHDA, CDR2 SQIVND (reference sequence). CDR3 nucleotide sequence: TGTGCCAGTAGTAGACTAGATTCGGGCTCCTACAATGAGCAGTTCTTC. Its translation is CASSRLDSGSYNEQFF.

This clonotype has ten or more counts. The gene calls are TRBV12-3 or TRBV12-4 and TRBJ2-1, with 7 nucleotides matching TRBD2. This CDR3 is 15 amino acids long. Unmatched junction bases numbered 2, after V lost 1 base and J lost 2 bases. CDR3 sequence reads: CASSLGGRTYNEQFF. CDR3 DNA: TGTGCCAGCAGTTTAGGCGGGAGAACCTACAATGAGCAGTTCTTC.

This clonotype was observed many times. The chain is built from TRBV9 and TRBJ1-5; D is unresolved. The V gene's germline CDR1 is SGDLS and CDR2 YYNGEE. The CDR3 runs 13 residues. V was shortened by 0 bases and J by 3 bases, with 4 bases between the two germline ends. The CDR3 nucleotides read TGTGCCAGCAGCGTAGCCCCCAATCAGCCCCAGCATTTT. This sequence encodes CASSVAPNQPQHF.

This clonotype has a handful of counts. CDR3 sequence reads: CASSVDPGHNTGELFF. The CDR3 nucleotides read TGTGCCAGCAGCGTAGACCCGGGACATAACACCGGGGAGCTGTTTTTT. The J gene is TRBJ2-2, the V gene TRBV9, with D perhaps matching TRBD1 (6 bases). Germline V gene lookup returns CDR1 SGDLS and CDR2 YYNGEE. The CDR3 has 16 amino acids. V lost 0 bases and J 2 bases, leaving 11 bases between the germline ends.

V and J are TRBV7-3 and TRBJ2-2; D is perhaps TRBD1 (6 bases). This CDR3 contains 15 residues. Germline values: CDR1 SGHTA, CDR2 FQGTGA. Trimming removed 5 bases at V and 7 bases at J, with 17 bases between. CDR3 DNA: TGTGCCAGCAGCCCCGGGACACCACCCCTCGGGGAGCTGTTTTTT. This sequence encodes CASSPGTPPLGELFF.

With regard to this clonotype: A junction boundary mismatches the germline segment, possibly from a read error. V usage is TRBV20-1 and J usage is TRBJ2-3, with TRBD2 matching over 7 bases. The CDR3 is 14 residues long. Germline-derived CDR1 and CDR2 are DFQATT and SNEGSKA (reference sequence). This chain's CDR3 is CSASSRGSTNTQYF. DNA for the CDR3: TGCAGTGCTAGCTCGCGCGGGAGCACAAATACGCAGTATTTT.

This clonotype occurred many times. The chain joins TRBV7-2 to TRBJ1-4; 7 nucleotides match TRBD1. The CDR3 length is 15 residues. Germline values: CDR1 SGHTA, CDR2 FQGNSA. J gave up 4 bases and V 3 bases, and 5 bases lay outside the gene matches. The CDR3 sequence: CASSFEGTDNEKLFF. CDR3 in DNA: TGTGCCAGCAGCTTCGAGGGGACAGATAATGAAAAACTGTTTTTT.

There are a few counts of this clonotype. The rearrangement uses TRBV5-1 and TRBJ1-2; 9 bases agree with TRBD1. The germline V gene encodes CDR1 SGHRS and CDR2 YFSETQ. The ends lost 2 bases at V and 0 bases at J; junction bases unmatched: 2. The CDR3 contains 15 residues. In DNA form, the CDR3 reads TGCGCCAGCAGCTTCGGACAGGGGTCTAACTATGGCTACACCTTC. Translating it yields CASSFGQGSNYGYTF.

This clonotype was observed at least ten times. The genes are TRBV4-2 and TRBJ2-7; perhaps D is TRBD1 or TRBD2 (5 bases each). Germline CDR1 reads LGHNA; CDR2 reads YNFKEQ. The CDR3 consists of 14 residues. The V and J ends lost 4 bases and 1 base respectively, with 11 bases between them. The CDR3 loop is CASSPRWGSYEQYF. Written as DNA, the CDR3 is TGTGCCAGCAGCCCGCGGTGGGGGTCCTACGAGCAGTACTTC.

There are a few counts of this clonotype. The J gene is TRBJ2-5, the V gene TRBV5-1, with TRBD1 matching over 7 bases. V was clipped by 4 bases and J by 1 base; unmatched bases: 4. CDR1 is SGHRS and CDR2 is YFSETQ in the germline V gene. The CDR3 consists of 14 residues. The CDR3 sequence is CASSPGQLQETQYF. CDR3 DNA: TGCGCCAGCAGCCCGGGACAGCTCCAAGAGACCCAGTACTTC. Full variable domain (remainder filled in from reference TRBV5-1 and TRBJ2-5): KAGVTQTPRYLIKTRGQQVTLSCSPISGHRSVSWYQQTPGQGLQFLFEYFSETQRNKGNFPGRFSGRQFSNSRSEMNVSTLELGDSALYLCASSPGQLQETQYFGPGTRLLVL.

This clonotype was picked up many times. The V and J genes are TRBV20-1 and TRBJ2-7; D is tentatively TRBD1 or TRBD2 (5 bases each). The CDR3 spans 12 residues. Trimming shortened V by 6 bases and J by 3 bases, and 12 bases separated the two germline ends. Germline V CDR1 and CDR2: DFQATT, SNEGSKA (reference sequence). The CDR3 protein is CSASGPNYEQYF. CDR3 in DNA: TGCAGTGCATCGGGACCGAACTACGAGCAGTACTTC.

This clonotype was seen ten or more times. The V call is TRBV7-9, the J call TRBJ2-7, with TRBD1 as a possible D gene (5 bases). This CDR3 is built from 13 residues. With 4 bases removed from V and 6 bases from J, the gap between germline ends came to 13 bases. Germline-derived CDR1 and CDR2 are SEHNR and FQNEAQ (reference sequence). The CDR3 sequence: CASSWTFSGEQYF. The CDR3 region has the DNA TGTGCCAGCAGCTGGACATTTTCCGGCGAGCAGTACTTC.

Ten or more counts support this clonotype. This chain connects TRBV14 to TRBJ1-2, with D possibly being TRBD1 (6 bases). V was shortened by 1 base and J by 8 bases, with 11 bases between the two germline ends. The CDR3 loop spans 13 amino acids. Germline CDR1 SGHDN, CDR2 FVKESK. CDR3 nucleotides: TGTGCCAGCAGCCAAGTCTGGGGGCAAGGCTACACCTTC. Its protein product is CASSQVWGQGYTF.

The chain joins TRBV10-3 to TRBJ1-1, with 9 bases fitting TRBD1. The CDR3 has 13 amino acids. Germline values: CDR1 ENHRY, CDR2 SYGVKD. J lost 6 bases, V lost 10 bases, and 9 bases had no gene match. CDR3 residues: CATLDRGGSEAFF. DNA of the CDR3: TGTGCCACCTTGGACAGGGGAGGGTCTGAAGCTTTCTTT.

This clonotype appeared a few times. V usage is TRBV7-2 and J usage is TRBJ1-4, with TRBD1 identical over 9 bases. Germline assignment: CDR1 SGHTA and CDR2 FQGNSA. The CDR3 sequence is 15 residues long. J was trimmed by 8 bases and V by 5 bases; bases with no gene match: 9. The DNA for the CDR3 is TGTGCCAGCAGCGGGGGGACAGGGAAATTGGAAAAACTGTTTTTT. It encodes CASSGGTGKLEKLFF. The entire variable domain, with the rest obtained from reference TRBV7-2 and TRBJ1-4, is as follows: GAGVSQSPSNKVTEKGKDVELRCDPISGHTALYWYRQSLGQGLEFLIYFQGNSAPDKSGLPSDRFSAERTGGSVSTLTIQRTQQEDSAVYLCASSGGTGKLEKLFFGSGTQLSVL.